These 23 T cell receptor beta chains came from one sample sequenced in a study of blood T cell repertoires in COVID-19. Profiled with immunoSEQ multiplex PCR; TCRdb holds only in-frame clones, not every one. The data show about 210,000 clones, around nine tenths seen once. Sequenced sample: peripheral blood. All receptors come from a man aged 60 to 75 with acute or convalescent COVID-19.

The CDR3 region has the DNA TGTGCTAGTGGTTTGGTCGGCAATGAGCAGTTCTTC. Encoded protein: CASGLVGNEQFF. The V and J genes are TRBV12-5 and TRBJ2-1; no firm D call. CDR3 length equals 12 residues. The V end was cut by 0 bases, the J end by 6 bases, with 3 bases between. Germline lookup yields CDR1 LGHNT and CDR2 FRNRAP.

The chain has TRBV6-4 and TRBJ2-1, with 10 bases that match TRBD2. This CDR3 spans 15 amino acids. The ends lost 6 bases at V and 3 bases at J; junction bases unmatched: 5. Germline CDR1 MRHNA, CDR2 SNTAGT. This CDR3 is CASSASSGGYNEQFF. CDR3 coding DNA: TGTGCCAGCAGCGCATCTAGCGGGGGCTACAATGAGCAGTTCTTC.

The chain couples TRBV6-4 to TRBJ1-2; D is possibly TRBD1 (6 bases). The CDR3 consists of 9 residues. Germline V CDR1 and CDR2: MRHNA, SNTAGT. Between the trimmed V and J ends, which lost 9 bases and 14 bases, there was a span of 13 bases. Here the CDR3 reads CARLQGNTF. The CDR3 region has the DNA TGTGCCAGATTACAGGGAAATACCTTC.

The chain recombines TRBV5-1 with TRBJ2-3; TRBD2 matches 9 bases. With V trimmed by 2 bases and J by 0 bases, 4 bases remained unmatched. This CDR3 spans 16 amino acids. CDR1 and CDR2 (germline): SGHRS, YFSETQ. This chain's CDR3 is CASSFLAGVSTDTQYF. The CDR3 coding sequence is TGCGCCAGCAGCTTTTTAGCGGGGGTTAGCACAGATACGCAGTATTTT.

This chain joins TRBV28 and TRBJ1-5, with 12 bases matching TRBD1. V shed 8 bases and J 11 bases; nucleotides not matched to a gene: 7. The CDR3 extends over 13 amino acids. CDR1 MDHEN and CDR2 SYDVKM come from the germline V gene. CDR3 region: CASLGTGGYSQHF. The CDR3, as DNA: TGTGCCAGCCTCGGGACAGGGGGCTATTCCCAGCATTTT.

The CDR3 region is CASSEGRGGTSGNTIYF. The CDR3 DNA reads as TGTGCCAGCAGCGAGGGGCGAGGGGGCACCTCTGGAAACACCATATATTTT. This chain uses TRBV9 with TRBJ1-3, with 7 bases aligning to TRBD1. The CDR3 is 17 amino acids. V shed 3 bases and J 0 bases; nucleotides not matched to a gene: 9. Germline CDR1 and CDR2: SGDLS and YYNGEE.

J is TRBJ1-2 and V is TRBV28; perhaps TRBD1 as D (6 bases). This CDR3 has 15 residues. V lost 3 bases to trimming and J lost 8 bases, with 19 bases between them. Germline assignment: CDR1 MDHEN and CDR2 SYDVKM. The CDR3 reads CASSFRSRGLGGYTF. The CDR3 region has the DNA TGTGCCAGCAGTTTTCGGTCCAGGGGCCTAGGGGGCTACACCTTC.

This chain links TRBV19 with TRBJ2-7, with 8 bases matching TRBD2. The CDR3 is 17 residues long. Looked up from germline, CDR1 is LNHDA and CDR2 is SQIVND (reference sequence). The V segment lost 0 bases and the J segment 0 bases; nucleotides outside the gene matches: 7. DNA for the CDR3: TGTGCCAGTAGTATAGATCAATCGGGGGGGTCCTCCTACGAGCAGTACTTC. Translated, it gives CASSIDQSGGSSYEQYF.

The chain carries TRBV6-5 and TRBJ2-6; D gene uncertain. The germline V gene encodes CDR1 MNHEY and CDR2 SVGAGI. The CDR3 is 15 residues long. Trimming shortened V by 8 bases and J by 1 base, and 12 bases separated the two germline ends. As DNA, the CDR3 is TGTGCCAGCTGGGCCCCGAAATCTGGGGCCAACGTCCTGACTTTC. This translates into CASWAPKSGANVLTF.

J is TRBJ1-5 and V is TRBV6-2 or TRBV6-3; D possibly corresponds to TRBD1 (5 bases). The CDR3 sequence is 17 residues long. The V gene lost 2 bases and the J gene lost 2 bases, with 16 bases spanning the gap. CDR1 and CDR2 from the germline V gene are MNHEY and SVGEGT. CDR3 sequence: CASSYPSGGVGNQPQHF. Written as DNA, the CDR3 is TGTGCCAGCAGTTACCCAAGCGGGGGGGTTGGCAATCAGCCCCAGCATTTT.

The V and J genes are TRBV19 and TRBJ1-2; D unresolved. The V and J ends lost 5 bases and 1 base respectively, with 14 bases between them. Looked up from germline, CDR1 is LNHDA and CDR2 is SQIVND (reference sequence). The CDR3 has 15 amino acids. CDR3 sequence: CASSAIEGSNYGYTF. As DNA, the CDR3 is TGTGCCAGTAGTGCTATTGAGGGCAGTAACTATGGCTACACCTTC. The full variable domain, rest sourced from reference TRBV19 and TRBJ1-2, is DGGITQSPKYLFRKEGQNVTLSCEQNLNHDAMYWYRQDPGQGLRLIYYSQIVNDFQKGDIAEGYSVSREKKESFPLTVTSAQKNPTAFYLCASSAIEGSNYGYTFGSGTRLTVV.

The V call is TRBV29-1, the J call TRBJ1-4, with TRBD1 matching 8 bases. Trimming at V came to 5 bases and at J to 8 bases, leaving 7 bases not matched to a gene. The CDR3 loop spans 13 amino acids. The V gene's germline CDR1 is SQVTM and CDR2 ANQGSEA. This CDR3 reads CSVRAGGAEKLFF. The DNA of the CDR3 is TGCAGCGTTCGGGCAGGGGGCGCGGAAAAACTGTTTTTT.

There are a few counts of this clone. The DNA of the CDR3 is TGTGCCAGCAGTTTCTCCAGGCCCTTCGCGGGCGGGGGAAACTATGGCTACACCTTC. Translating it yields CASSFSRPFAGGGNYGYTF. The rearrangement joins TRBV27 to TRBJ1-2; D possibly corresponds to TRBD1 (5 bases). Germline assignment: CDR1 MNHEY and CDR2 SMNVEV (reference sequence). The length of the CDR3 is 19 residues. Trimming removed 3 bases at V and 2 bases at J, with 25 bases between.

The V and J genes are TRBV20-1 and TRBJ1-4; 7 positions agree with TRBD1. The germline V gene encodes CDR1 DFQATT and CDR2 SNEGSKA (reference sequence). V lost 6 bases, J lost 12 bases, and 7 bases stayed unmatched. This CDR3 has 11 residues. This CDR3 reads CSALGQYELFF. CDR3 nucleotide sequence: TGCAGTGCCCTGGGACAGTATGAACTGTTTTTT.

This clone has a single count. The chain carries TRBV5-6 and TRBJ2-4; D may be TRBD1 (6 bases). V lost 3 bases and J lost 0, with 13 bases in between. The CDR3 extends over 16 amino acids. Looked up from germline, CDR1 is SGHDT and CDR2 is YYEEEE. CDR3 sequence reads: CASSWDKTLAKNIQYF. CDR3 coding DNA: TGTGCCAGCAGCTGGGACAAGACACTAGCCAAAAACATTCAGTACTTC.

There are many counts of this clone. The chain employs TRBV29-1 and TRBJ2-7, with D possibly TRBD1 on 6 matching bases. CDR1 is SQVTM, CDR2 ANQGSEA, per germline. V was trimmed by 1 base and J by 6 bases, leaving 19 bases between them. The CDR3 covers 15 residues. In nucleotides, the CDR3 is TGCAGCGTTGAAGGTATGACAGGCGGTCGGCCCGAGCAGTACTTC. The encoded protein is CSVEGMTGGRPEQYF.

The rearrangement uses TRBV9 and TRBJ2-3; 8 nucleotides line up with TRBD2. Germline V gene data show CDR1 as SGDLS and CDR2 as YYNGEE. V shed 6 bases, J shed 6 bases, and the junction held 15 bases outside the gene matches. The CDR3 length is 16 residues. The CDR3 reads CASTPGPGGPKDTQYF. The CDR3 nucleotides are TGTGCCAGCACCCCCGGTCCGGGGGGGCCTAAGGATACGCAGTATTTT.

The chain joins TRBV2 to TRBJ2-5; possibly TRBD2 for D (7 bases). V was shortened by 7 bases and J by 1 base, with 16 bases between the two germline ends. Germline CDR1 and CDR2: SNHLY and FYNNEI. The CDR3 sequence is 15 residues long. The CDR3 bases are TGTGCCAGCACCGAGGGGGGGATGTCCCAAGAGACCCAGTACTTC. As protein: CASTEGGMSQETQYF.

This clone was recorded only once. The CDR3 nucleotides read TGTGCCAGCAGCCAAGTCCCGAGGGGAGGGGGAAGACCCGGGGAGCTGTTTTTT. Protein sequence: CASSQVPRGGGRPGELFF. The chain couples TRBV3-1 (or the pseudogene TRBV3-2) to TRBJ2-2; D perhaps matches TRBD2 (7 bases). The CDR3 extends over 18 amino acids. Looked up from germline, CDR1 is LGHDT and CDR2 is YNNKEL (reference sequence). V was clipped by 1 base and J by 6 bases, with 21 bases between them.

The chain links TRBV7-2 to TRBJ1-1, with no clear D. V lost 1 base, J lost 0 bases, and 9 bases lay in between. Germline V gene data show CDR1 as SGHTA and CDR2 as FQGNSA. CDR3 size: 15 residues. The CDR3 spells CASSLGVVMNTEAFF. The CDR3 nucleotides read TGTGCCAGCAGCTTAGGAGTAGTAATGAACACTGAAGCTTTCTTT.

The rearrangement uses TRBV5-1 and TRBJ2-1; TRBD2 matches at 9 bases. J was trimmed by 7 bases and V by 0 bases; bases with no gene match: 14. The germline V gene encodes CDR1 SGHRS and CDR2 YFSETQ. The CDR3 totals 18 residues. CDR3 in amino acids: CASSLASAAGGPRNEQFF. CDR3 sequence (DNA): TGCGCCAGCAGCTTGGCCTCGGCTGCGGGGGGGCCTCGGAATGAGCAGTTCTTC. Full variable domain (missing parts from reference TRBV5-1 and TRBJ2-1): KAGVTQTPRYLIKTRGQQVTLSCSPISGHRSVSWYQQTPGQGLQFLFEYFSETQRNKGNFPGRFSGRQFSNSRSEMNVSTLELGDSALYLCASSLASAAGGPRNEQFFGPGTRLTVL.

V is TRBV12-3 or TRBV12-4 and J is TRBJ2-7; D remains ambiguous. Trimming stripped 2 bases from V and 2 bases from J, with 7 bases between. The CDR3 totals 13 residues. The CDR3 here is CASSLTPTYEQYF. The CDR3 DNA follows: TGTGCCAGCAGTTTAACCCCTACCTACGAGCAGTACTTC.

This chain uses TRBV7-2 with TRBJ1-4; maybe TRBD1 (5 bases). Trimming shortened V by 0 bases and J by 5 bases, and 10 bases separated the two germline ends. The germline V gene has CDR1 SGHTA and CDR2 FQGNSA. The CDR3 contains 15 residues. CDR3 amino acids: CASSLALGGNEKLFF. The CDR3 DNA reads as TGTGCCAGCAGCTTAGCTTTGGGGGGAAATGAAAAACTGTTTTTT.